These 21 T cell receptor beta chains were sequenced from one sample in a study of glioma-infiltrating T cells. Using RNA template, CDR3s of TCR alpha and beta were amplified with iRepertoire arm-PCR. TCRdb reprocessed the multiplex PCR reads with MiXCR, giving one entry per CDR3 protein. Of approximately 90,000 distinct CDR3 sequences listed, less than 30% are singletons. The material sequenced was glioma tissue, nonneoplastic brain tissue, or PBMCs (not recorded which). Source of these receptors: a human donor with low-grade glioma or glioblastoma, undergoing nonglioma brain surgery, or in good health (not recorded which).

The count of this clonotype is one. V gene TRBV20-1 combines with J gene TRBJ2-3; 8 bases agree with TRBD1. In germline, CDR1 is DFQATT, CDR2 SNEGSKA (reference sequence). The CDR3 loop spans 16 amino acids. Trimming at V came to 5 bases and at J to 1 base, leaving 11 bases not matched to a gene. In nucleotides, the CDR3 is TGCAGTGCTTTCCGATCAGGGGGCCTGGGCACAGATACGCAGTATTTT. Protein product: CSAFRSGGLGTDTQYF.

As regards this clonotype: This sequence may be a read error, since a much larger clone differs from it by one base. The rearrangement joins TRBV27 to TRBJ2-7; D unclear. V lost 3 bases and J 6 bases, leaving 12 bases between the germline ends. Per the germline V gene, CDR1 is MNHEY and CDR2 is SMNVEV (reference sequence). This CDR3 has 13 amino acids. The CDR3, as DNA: TGTGCCAGCAGTTTGTGGCCTGCTCCCGAGCAGTACTTC. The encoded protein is CASSLWPAPEQYF.

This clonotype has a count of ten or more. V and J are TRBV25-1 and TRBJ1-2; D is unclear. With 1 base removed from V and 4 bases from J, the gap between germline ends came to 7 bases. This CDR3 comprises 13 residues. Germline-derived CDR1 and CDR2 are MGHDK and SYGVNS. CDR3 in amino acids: CASSESLAYGYTF. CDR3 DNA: TGTGCCAGCAGTGAATCTTTGGCCTATGGCTACACCTTC.

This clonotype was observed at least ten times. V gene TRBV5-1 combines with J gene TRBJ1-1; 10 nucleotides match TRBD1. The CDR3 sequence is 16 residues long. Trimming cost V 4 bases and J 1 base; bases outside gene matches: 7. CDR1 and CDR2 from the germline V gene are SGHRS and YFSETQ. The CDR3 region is CASSGGTGVQNTEAFF. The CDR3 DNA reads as TGCGCCAGCAGCGGCGGGACAGGGGTTCAGAACACTGAAGCTTTCTTT.

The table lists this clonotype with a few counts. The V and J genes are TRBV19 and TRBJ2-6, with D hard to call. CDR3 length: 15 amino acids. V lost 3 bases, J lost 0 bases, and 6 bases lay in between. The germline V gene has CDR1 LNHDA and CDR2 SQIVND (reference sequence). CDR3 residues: CASSMRHSGANVLTF. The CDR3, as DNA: TGTGCCAGTAGTATGCGGCACTCTGGGGCCAACGTCCTGACTTTC.

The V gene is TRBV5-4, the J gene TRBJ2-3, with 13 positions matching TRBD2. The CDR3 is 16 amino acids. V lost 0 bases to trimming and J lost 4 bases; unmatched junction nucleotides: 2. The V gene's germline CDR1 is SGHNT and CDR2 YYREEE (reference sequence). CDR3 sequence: CASSLGLAGGSDTQYF. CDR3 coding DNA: TGTGCCAGCAGCTTGGGACTAGCGGGAGGTTCAGATACGCAGTATTTT.

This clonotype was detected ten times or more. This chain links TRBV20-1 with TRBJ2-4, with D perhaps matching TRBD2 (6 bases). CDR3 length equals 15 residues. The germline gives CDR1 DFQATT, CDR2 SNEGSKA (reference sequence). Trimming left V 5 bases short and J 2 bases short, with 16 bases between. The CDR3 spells CSALGPGAPKNIQYF. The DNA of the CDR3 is TGCAGTGCTCTGGGCCCGGGAGCCCCCAAAAACATTCAGTACTTC.

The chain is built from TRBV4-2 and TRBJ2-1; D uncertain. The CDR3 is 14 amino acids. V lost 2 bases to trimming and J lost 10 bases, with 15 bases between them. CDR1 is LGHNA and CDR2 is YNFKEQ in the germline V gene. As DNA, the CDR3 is TGTGCCAGCAGCCAACGCGGCTACTCCTACGAGCAGTTCTTC. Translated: CASSQRGYSYEQFF.

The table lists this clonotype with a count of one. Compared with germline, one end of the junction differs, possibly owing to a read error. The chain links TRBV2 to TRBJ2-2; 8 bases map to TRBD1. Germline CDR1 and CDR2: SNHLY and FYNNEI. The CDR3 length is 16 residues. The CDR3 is CASSDSGQDDTGELLF. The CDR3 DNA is TGTGCCAGCAGTGATTCGGGACAGGATGACACCGGGGAGCTGCTTTTT.

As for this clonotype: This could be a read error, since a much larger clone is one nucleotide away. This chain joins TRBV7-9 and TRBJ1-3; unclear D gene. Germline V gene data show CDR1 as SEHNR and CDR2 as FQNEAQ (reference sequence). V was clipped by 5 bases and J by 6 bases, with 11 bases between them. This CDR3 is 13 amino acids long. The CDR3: CASSPGPQNTIYF. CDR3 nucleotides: TGTGCCAGCAGCCCAGGACCGCAAAACACCATATATTTT.

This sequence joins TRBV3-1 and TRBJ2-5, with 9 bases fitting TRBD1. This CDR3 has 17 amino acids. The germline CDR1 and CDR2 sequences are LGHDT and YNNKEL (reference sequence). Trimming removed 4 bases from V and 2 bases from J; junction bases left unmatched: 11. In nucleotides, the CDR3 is TGTGCCAGCAGCCCGACAGGGGGTTTCGGTTTACAAGAGACCCAGTACTTC. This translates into CASSPTGGFGLQETQYF.

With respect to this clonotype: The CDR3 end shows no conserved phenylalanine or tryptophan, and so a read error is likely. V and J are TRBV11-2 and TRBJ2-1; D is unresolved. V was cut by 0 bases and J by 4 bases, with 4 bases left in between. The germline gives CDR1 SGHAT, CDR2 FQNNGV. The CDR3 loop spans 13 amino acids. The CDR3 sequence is CASSLDLYNEQFL. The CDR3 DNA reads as TGTGCCAGCAGCTTAGATCTGTACAATGAGCAGTTCCTC.

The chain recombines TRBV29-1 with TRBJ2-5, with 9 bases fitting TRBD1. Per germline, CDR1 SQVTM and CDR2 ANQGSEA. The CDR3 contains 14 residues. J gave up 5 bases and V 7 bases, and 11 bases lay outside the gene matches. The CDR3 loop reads CSAGQGLGVETQYF. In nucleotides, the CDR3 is TGCAGCGCCGGACAGGGGCTAGGGGTGGAGACCCAGTACTTC.

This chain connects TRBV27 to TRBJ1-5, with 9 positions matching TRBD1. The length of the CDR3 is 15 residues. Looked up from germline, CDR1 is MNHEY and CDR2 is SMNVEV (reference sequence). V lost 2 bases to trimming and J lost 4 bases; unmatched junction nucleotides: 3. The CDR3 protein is CASSLTGGNNQPQHF. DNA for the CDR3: TGTGCCAGCAGTTTAACAGGGGGCAATAATCAGCCCCAGCATTTT.

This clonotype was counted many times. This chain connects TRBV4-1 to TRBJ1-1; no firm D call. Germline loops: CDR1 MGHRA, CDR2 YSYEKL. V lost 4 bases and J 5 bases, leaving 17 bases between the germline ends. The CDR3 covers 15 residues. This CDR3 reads CASSLGRLRSTEAFF. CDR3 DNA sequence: TGCGCCAGCAGCCTGGGGAGGCTCAGAAGTACTGAAGCTTTCTTT.

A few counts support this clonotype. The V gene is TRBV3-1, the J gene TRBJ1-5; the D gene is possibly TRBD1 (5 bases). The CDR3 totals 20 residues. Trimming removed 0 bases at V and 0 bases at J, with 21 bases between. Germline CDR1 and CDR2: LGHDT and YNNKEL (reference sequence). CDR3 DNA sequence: TGTGCCAGCAGCCAAGATATGTTGACAGCTAAAGGTTATAGCAATCAGCCCCAGCATTTT. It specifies CASSQDMLTAKGYSNQPQHF.

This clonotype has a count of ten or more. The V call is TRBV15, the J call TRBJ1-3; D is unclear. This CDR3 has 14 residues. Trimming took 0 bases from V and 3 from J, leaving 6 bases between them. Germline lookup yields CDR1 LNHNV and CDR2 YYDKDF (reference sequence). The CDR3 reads CATSRDTFGNTIYF. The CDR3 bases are TGTGCCACCAGCAGAGACACTTTTGGAAACACCATATATTTT.

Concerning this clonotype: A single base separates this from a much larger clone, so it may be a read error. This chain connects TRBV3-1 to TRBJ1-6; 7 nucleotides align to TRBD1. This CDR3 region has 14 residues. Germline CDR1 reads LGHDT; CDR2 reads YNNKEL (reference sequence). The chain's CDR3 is CASRRGTDTSPLNF. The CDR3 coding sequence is TGTGCCAGCAGGAGAGGGACAGATACTTCACCCCTCAACTTT.

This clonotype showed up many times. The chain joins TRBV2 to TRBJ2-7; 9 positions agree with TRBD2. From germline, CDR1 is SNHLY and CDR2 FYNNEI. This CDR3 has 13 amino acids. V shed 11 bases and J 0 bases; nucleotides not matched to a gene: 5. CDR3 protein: CAGEREDSYEQYF. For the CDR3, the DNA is TGTGCCGGGGAGCGGGAGGACTCCTACGAGCAGTACTTC.

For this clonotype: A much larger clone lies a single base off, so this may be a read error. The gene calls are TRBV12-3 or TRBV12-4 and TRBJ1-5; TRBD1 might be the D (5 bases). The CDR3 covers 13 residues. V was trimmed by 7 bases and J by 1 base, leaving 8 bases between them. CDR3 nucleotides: TGTGCCAGCATCGCAGGGAGCAATCAGCCCCAGCATTTT. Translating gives CASIAGSNQPQHF.

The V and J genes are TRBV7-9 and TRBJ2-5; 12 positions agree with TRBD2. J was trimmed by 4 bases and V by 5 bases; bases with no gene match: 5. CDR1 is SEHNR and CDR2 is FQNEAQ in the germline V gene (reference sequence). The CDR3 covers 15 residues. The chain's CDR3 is CASSAGTSGSETQYF. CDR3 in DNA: TGTGCCAGCAGCGCCGGGACTAGCGGGTCAGAGACCCAGTACTTC.